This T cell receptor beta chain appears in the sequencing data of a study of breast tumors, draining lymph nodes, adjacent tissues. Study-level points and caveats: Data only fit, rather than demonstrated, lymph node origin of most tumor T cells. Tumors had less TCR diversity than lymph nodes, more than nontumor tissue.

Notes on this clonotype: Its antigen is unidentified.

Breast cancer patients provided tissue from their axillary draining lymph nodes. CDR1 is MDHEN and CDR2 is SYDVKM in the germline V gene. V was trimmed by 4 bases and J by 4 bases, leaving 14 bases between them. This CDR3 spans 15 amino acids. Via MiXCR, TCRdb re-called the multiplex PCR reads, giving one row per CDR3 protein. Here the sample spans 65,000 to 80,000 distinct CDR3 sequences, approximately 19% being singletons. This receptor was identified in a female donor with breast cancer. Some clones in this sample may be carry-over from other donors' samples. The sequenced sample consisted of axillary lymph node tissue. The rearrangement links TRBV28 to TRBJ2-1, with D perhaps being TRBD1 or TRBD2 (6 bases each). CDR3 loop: CASSSQGLAYNEQFF. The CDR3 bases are TGTGCCAGCAGTTCACAGGGTCTAGCGTACAATGAGCAGTTCTTC. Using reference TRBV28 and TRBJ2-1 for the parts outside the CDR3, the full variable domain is DVKVTQSSRYLVKRTGEKVFLECVQDMDHENMFWYRQDPGLGLRLIYFSYDVKMKEKGDIPEGYSVSREKKERFSLILESASTNQTSMYLCASSSQGLAYNEQFFGPGTRLTVL.